This TCR beta chain was retrieved from a study of CD8 T cells in ankylosing spondylitis. Points from the study as a whole: Several highly homologous variants made up a TCR beta motif that seemed to typify ankylosing spondylitis blood. Disease-linked clones were reportedly significantly enriched in matched ankylosing spondylitis synovial fluid. Clones linked to disease, bearing a CD8+ phenotype, were relatively rare in peripheral blood.

The TCR beta libraries were generated through quantitative 5'-RACE incorporating molecular barcodes. MiXCR, applied by TCRdb to the 5' RACE reads, yields one record per CDR3 protein. Here the sample spans fewer than 400,000 distinct CDR3 sequences, around 24% being singletons. CDR1 and CDR2 (germline): SGHTA, FQGNSA. The V and J ends lost 1 base and 3 bases, in that order; junction bases with no gene match: 8. CDR3 size: 16 residues. This clonotype was counted a few times. Its antigen is unidentified. The sequence was obtained from a male donor with ankylosing spondylitis. The chain employs TRBV7-2 and TRBJ2-7; 8 bases line up with TRBD2. The sample consisted of blood, either unsorted or a sorted T cell fraction (not recorded which). CDR3 coding DNA: TGTGCCAGCAGCTTAGAACCGGGACTAGGAGGCTACGAGCAGTACTTC. As protein: CASSLEPGLGGYEQYF. The entire variable domain, with the rest obtained from reference TRBV7-2 and TRBJ2-7, is as follows: GAGVSQSPSNKVTEKGKDVELRCDPISGHTALYWYRQSLGQGLEFLIYFQGNSAPDKSGLPSDRFSAERTGGSVSTLTIQRTQQEDSAVYLCASSLEPGLGGYEQYFGPGTRLTVT.